This passage covers 24 T cell receptor beta chains from one sample sequenced in a study of T cells after yellow fever vaccination (dated by TCRdb to the late 2010s). The treatment or condition label, as the study defines it: live attenuated yellow fever vaccine strain. Library generation was performed with 5' RACE. The sequencing machine was an Illumina HiSeq 2500. The raw public data were reprocessed by TCRdb itself: fastp quality trimming at Q25, MiXCR clonotype calling, in-frame beta chains only. Rows are unified per CDR3 protein, each entry keeping the most common DNA and genes. Counted in this sample were a few hundred thousand distinct CDR3 sequences; 11% of them appeared once. Roughly 18% of the sample comes from the top ten. The source material was PBMCs, sampled on the day of the first yellow fever vaccination. The receptors derive from a man aged 18 to 29 who received the YFV17D yellow fever vaccine.

The genes are TRBV7-9 and TRBJ2-2; D is perhaps TRBD1 (6 bases). Trimming pared 0 bases from V and 2 bases from J, leaving 13 bases between. This CDR3 spans 17 amino acids. Germline V gives CDR1 SEHNR, CDR2 FQNEAQ (reference sequence). The CDR3 coding sequence is TGTGCCAGCAGCTTAGCTCGCCCCGGGACAAACACCGGGGAGCTGTTTTTT. This gives the protein CASSLARPGTNTGELFF.

The V call is TRBV28, the J call TRBJ1-2, with 8 nucleotides matching TRBD1. J lost 7 bases, V lost 1 base, and 5 bases had no gene match. The CDR3 covers 14 residues. The germline gives CDR1 MDHEN, CDR2 SYDVKM. Written as DNA, the CDR3 is TGTGCCAGCAGTTTATCGGCAGGGGGCTTTGGCTACACCTTC. Its protein product is CASSLSAGGFGYTF.

This clonotype was seen more than once but under ten times. J is TRBJ2-2 and V is TRBV11-3; no clear D gene. V was clipped by 3 bases and J by 7 bases, with 15 bases between them. Germline lookup yields CDR1 SGHNT and CDR2 YENEEA. The CDR3 contains 15 residues. The CDR3 coding sequence is TGTGCCAGCAGCTTCGATGCCGGCGATGGCGGGGAGCTGTTTTTT. Amino acids: CASSFDAGDGGELFF.

The V gene is TRBV7-2, the J gene TRBJ2-7, with D tentatively TRBD2 (6 bases). Germline values: CDR1 SGHTA, CDR2 FQGNSA. The CDR3 runs 13 residues. The V gene lost 5 bases and the J gene lost 2 bases, with 10 bases spanning the gap. The chain's CDR3 is CASSSGFAYEQYF. CDR3 sequence (DNA): TGTGCCAGCAGCAGCGGGTTTGCCTACGAGCAGTACTTC.

This clonotype was observed a few times. J is TRBJ2-7 and V is TRBV20-1; D unresolved. CDR1 DFQATT and CDR2 SNEGSKA come from the germline V gene (reference sequence). With 3 bases removed from V and 2 bases from J, the gap between germline ends came to 14 bases. This CDR3 comprises 14 residues. The CDR3 region has the DNA TGCAGTGCTAGTCGGACGGATAACCCCTACGAGCAGTACGTC. Translated: CSASRTDNPYEQYV.

V is TRBV5-1 and J is TRBJ2-5; D gene uncertain. V gave up 2 bases and J gave up 5 bases, with 10 bases separating them. CDR1 is SGHRS, CDR2 YFSETQ, per germline. The CDR3 consists of 13 residues. In DNA form, the CDR3 reads TGCGCCAGCAGCTTATCAGGAGATGAGACCCAGTACTTC. It is translated as CASSLSGDETQYF. Supplemented by reference TRBV5-1 and TRBJ2-5, the full variable domain reads KAGVTQTPRYLIKTRGQQVTLSCSPISGHRSVSWYQQTPGQGLQFLFEYFSETQRNKGNFPGRFSGRQFSNSRSEMNVSTLELGDSALYLCASSLSGDETQYFGPGTRLLVL.

This clonotype was observed a few times. The rearrangement links TRBV13 to TRBJ2-3; perhaps TRBD1 as D (6 bases). Per the germline V gene, CDR1 is PRHDT and CDR2 is FYEKMQ (reference sequence). The CDR3 has 14 amino acids. V was trimmed by 2 bases and J by 4 bases, leaving 10 bases between them. CDR3 sequence reads: CASSLKAGADTQYF. The CDR3 nucleotides are TGTGCCAGCAGCTTAAAAGCAGGGGCAGATACGCAGTATTTT.

The chain combines TRBV5-5 with TRBJ2-7; the D gene could be TRBD1 or TRBD2 (5 bases each). Germline V CDR1 and CDR2: SGHKS, YYEKEE (reference sequence). The CDR3 runs 15 residues. V dropped 3 bases and J dropped 0 bases, with 13 bases sitting between them. The CDR3 region is CASSSGDADSYEQYF. CDR3 nucleotides: TGTGCCAGCAGCTCCGGGGACGCTGACTCCTACGAGCAGTACTTC. Looking up the rest from reference TRBV5-5 and TRBJ2-7 gives the full variable domain: DAGVTQSPTHLIKTRGQQVTLRCSPISGHKSVSWYQQVLGQGPQFIFQYYEKEERGRGNFPDRFSARQFPNYSSELNVNALLLGDSALYLCASSSGDADSYEQYFGPGTRLTVT.

This chain joins TRBV10-3 and TRBJ2-7; tentatively, D is TRBD1 or TRBD2 (5 bases each). V was cut by 6 bases and J by 2 bases, with 17 bases left in between. Germline V gene sequence: CDR1 ENHRY, CDR2 SYGVKD. This CDR3 region has 15 residues. In nucleotides, the CDR3 is TGTGCCATCAGACCCGCCGCCGGGGCTACCTACGAGCAGTACTTC. Residues: CAIRPAAGATYEQYF.

This clonotype appeared a few times. The J gene is TRBJ1-5, the V gene TRBV12-3 or TRBV12-4, with 7 bases fitting TRBD1. The CDR3 extends over 16 amino acids. Unmatched junction bases numbered 11, after V lost 2 bases and J lost 7 bases. The CDR3 region has the DNA TGTGCCAGCAGTTTATGGTCAGGGGGTGTAGGACAGCCCCAGCATTTT. This encodes CASSLWSGGVGQPQHF.

The rearrangement joins TRBV12-3 or TRBV12-4 to TRBJ2-7; D is unclear. Trimming stripped 2 bases from V and 2 bases from J, with 7 bases between. The CDR3 consists of 13 residues. The CDR3 spells CASSLYRTYEQYF. CDR3 bases: TGTGCCAGCAGTTTATACAGAACCTACGAGCAGTACTTC.

The chain employs TRBV7-8 and TRBJ1-6; no firm D call. Germline V gives CDR1 SGHVS, CDR2 FQNEAQ. The germline V and J ends were trimmed by 8 bases and 4 bases, with 9 bases remaining between them. This CDR3 has 13 amino acids. This CDR3 is CASASRYNSPLHF. The CDR3 nucleotides read TGTGCCAGCGCCTCCCGGTATAATTCACCCCTCCACTTT.

In this sample, this clonotype turned up a few times. The J gene is TRBJ1-6, the V gene TRBV15, with no clear D. The CDR3 is made up of 14 amino acids. Per the germline V gene, CDR1 is LNHNV and CDR2 is YYDKDF (reference sequence). The V gene lost 2 bases and the J gene lost 8 bases, with 10 bases spanning the gap. This CDR3 is CATSRMGTHSPLHF. The CDR3, as DNA: TGTGCCACCAGCAGAATGGGAACCCATTCACCCCTCCACTTT.

DNA of the CDR3: TGCGCCAGCAGCTCGCTGGGACTAGCGGGGGCCACAGATACGCAGTATTTT. Translated, it gives CASSSLGLAGATDTQYF. This sequence joins TRBV5-1 and TRBJ2-3, with TRBD2 matching 14 bases. Germline CDR1 is SGHRS and CDR2 is YFSETQ. This CDR3 spans 17 amino acids. V shed 3 bases and J 2 bases; nucleotides not matched to a gene: 5. The full variable domain, its missing parts supplied by reference TRBV5-1 and TRBJ2-3, is KAGVTQTPRYLIKTRGQQVTLSCSPISGHRSVSWYQQTPGQGLQFLFEYFSETQRNKGNFPGRFSGRQFSNSRSEMNVSTLELGDSALYLCASSSLGLAGATDTQYFGPGTRLTVL.

The V gene is TRBV20-1, the J gene TRBJ2-5; unclear D gene. V lost 0 bases to trimming and J lost 1 base, with 15 bases between them. The CDR3 is made up of 16 amino acids. CDR1 DFQATT and CDR2 SNEGSKA come from the germline V gene (reference sequence). CDR3 in amino acids: CSARDGGANPQETQYF. CDR3 bases: TGCAGTGCTAGAGATGGTGGAGCGAACCCCCAAGAGACCCAGTACTTC.

Only a few counts were recorded for this clonotype. The V gene is TRBV6-2 or TRBV6-3, the J gene TRBJ2-5; the D is unclear. The CDR3 spans 12 residues. V gave up 2 bases and J gave up 5 bases, with 6 bases separating them. CDR1 is MNHEY, CDR2 SVGEGT, per germline. CDR3 DNA: TGTGCCAGCAGTTACACGCGGGAGACCCAGTACTTC. Amino acid sequence: CASSYTRETQYF.

This chain joins TRBV5-1 and TRBJ2-1; TRBD1 agrees at 7 bases. CDR1 is SGHRS, CDR2 YFSETQ, per germline. Trimming took 5 bases from V and 3 from J; bases not matched to a gene: 8. The CDR3 covers 15 residues. CDR3 in amino acids: CASRNSGTVYNEQFF. In nucleotides, the CDR3 is TGCGCCAGCAGGAATTCCGGGACAGTCTACAATGAGCAGTTCTTC. Combining the CDR3 with reference TRBV5-1 and TRBJ2-1 gives the whole variable domain KAGVTQTPRYLIKTRGQQVTLSCSPISGHRSVSWYQQTPGQGLQFLFEYFSETQRNKGNFPGRFSGRQFSNSRSEMNVSTLELGDSALYLCASRNSGTVYNEQFFGPGTRLTVL.

The rearrangement joins TRBV4-3 to TRBJ1-2, with 9 bases matching TRBD1. The CDR3 consists of 15 residues. With V trimmed by 0 bases and J by 4 bases, 3 bases remained unmatched. CDR1 LGHNA and CDR2 YSLEER come from the germline V gene. The CDR3 is CASSQDSTGGYGYTF. In DNA, the CDR3 is TGCGCCAGCAGCCAAGATTCGACAGGGGGCTATGGCTACACCTTC.

The chain couples TRBV11-2 to TRBJ2-6; the D is unclear. V lost 5 bases to trimming and J lost 0 bases, with 17 bases between them. The germline CDR1 and CDR2 sequences are SGHAT and FQNNGV. The CDR3 has 18 residues. The CDR3, as DNA: TGTGCCAGCAGCGTGACACCGTTTAGAGCCTCTGGGGCCAACGTCCTGACTTTC. This translates into CASSVTPFRASGANVLTF.

This clonotype has at least ten counts. The chain recombines TRBV29-1 with TRBJ2-3; no clear D gene. The V and J ends lost 1 base and 3 bases respectively, with 14 bases between them. CDR3 length equals 15 residues. CDR1 SQVTM and CDR2 ANQGSEA come from the germline V gene. CDR3 coding DNA: TGCAGCGTTGAAGGGGTAGCCGTTGTTACAGATACGCAGTATTTT. It codes for CSVEGVAVVTDTQYF.

This clonotype showed up just a few times. The chain carries TRBV20-1 and TRBJ1-1; TRBD1 matches at 9 bases. Germline trimming cut 6 bases from V and 2 bases from J; bases unmatched to any gene: 19. This CDR3 region has 18 residues. Looked up from germline, CDR1 is DFQATT and CDR2 is SNEGSKA (reference sequence). CDR3 bases: TGCAGTGCCTCAAACGTCCCGGGACAGGGATTGGGAAACACTGAAGCTTTCTTT. Translation: CSASNVPGQGLGNTEAFF.

This clonotype was observed at least ten times. Compared with germline, one end of the junction differs, possibly owing to a read error. The V call is TRBV5-1, the J call TRBJ2-3, with TRBD2 matching over 8 bases. From germline, CDR1 is SGHRS and CDR2 YFSETQ. The CDR3 spans 14 residues. Written as DNA, the CDR3 is TGTGCCAGCAGCTTAGTCGGGGGGGCAGATACGCAGTATTTT. It yields the protein CASSLVGGADTQYF. Full variable domain (rest looked up from reference TRBV5-1 and TRBJ2-3): KAGVTQTPRYLIKTRGQQVTLSCSPISGHRSVSWYQQTPGQGLQFLFEYFSETQRNKGNFPGRFSGRQFSNSRSEMNVSTLELGDSALYLCASSLVGGADTQYFGPGTRLTVL.

The sample holds many counts of this clonotype. The chain links TRBV24-1 to TRBJ2-1; D not certain. The CDR3 has 15 amino acids. Trimming removed 2 bases from V and 1 base from J, with 8 bases in between. Germline V gives CDR1 KGHDR, CDR2 SFDVKD. CDR3 DNA sequence: TGTGCCACCAGTGATTCCCAGACGTCCTACAATGAGCAGTTCTTC. Its protein product is CATSDSQTSYNEQFF.

This clonotype came up a few times. The rearrangement links TRBV3-1 to TRBJ1-2, with 7 bases lining up with TRBD1. Germline V gives CDR1 LGHDT, CDR2 YNNKEL (reference sequence). This CDR3 has 15 residues. J was trimmed by 2 bases and V by 6 bases; bases with no gene match: 9. The CDR3 bases are TGTGCCAGCAGGAGAACAGGGGCCAGCAACTATGGCTACACCTTC. It yields the protein CASRRTGASNYGYTF.